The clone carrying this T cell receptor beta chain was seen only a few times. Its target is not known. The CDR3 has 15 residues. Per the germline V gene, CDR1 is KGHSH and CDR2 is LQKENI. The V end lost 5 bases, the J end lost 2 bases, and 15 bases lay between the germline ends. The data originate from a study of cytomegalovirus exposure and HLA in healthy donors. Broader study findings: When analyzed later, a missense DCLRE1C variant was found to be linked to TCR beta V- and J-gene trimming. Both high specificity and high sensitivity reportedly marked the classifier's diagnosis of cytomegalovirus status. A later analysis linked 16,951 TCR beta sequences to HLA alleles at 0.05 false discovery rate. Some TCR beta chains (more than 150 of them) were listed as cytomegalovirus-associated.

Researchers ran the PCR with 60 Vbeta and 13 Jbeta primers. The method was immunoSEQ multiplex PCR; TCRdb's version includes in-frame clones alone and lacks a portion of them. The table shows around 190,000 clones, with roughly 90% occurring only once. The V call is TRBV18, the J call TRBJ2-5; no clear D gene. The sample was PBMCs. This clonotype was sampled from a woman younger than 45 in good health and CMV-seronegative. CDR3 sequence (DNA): TGTGCCAGCTCATTGTCAGAGGTACCGCAAGAGACCCAGTACTTC. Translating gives CASSLSEVPQETQYF. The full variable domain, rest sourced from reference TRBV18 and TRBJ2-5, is NAGVMQNPRHLVRRRGQEARLRCSPMKGHSHVYWYRQLPEEGLKFMVYLQKENIIDESGMPKERFSAEFPKEGPSILRIQQVVRGDSAAYFCASSLSEVPQETQYFGPGTRLLVL.